This T cell receptor beta chain was identified during a study of regulatory T cells in long-lasting Graves disease. This clonotype was seen only a few times. Germline-derived CDR1 and CDR2 are DFQATT and SNEGSKA (reference sequence). The V and J ends lost 6 bases and 0 bases, in that order; junction bases with no gene match: 7. This CDR3 contains 14 residues. Time point denoted: persistent/refractory GD, antithyroid drugs over 5 years with positive TRAb. Isolated PBMC RNA provided the starting material for the TCR library. American Thyroid Association guidelines defined how Graves' disease was diagnosed. An endocrinology department located in Xi'an, China, was where the patients came from. iRepertoire HTBI primers and Arm-PCR of CDR3 regions built TCR beta libraries. TCRdb fed the multiplex PCR reads into MiXCR, producing one record per CDR3 protein. This sample has some 330,000 distinct CDR3 sequences; around 23% occur once, and the top ten carry about 27%.

This receptor was taken from a woman aged 35 to 49 with Graves disease. V and J are TRBV20-1 and TRBJ2-7, with 8 positions matching TRBD1. Sample: peripheral blood mononuclear cells (PBMCs), taken when the disease was refractory, from a patient treated with antithyroid drugs. CDR3 nucleotide sequence: TGCAGTGCACCCAACAGGGGGAGCTCCTACGAGCAGTACTTC. This codes for CSAPNRGSSYEQYF.